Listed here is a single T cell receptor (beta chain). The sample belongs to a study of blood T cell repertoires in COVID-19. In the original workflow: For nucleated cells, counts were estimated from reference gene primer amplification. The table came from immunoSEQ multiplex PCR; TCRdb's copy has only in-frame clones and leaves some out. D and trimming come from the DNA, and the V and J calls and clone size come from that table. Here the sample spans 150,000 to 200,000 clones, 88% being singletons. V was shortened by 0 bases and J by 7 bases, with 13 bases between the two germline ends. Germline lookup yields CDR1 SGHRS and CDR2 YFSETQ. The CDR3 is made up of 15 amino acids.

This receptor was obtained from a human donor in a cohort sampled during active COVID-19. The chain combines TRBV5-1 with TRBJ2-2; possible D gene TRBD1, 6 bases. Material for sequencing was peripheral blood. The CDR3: CASSLEDSRRGELFF. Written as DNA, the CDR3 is TGCGCCAGCAGCTTGGAGGACAGTCGACGCGGGGAGCTGTTTTTT.